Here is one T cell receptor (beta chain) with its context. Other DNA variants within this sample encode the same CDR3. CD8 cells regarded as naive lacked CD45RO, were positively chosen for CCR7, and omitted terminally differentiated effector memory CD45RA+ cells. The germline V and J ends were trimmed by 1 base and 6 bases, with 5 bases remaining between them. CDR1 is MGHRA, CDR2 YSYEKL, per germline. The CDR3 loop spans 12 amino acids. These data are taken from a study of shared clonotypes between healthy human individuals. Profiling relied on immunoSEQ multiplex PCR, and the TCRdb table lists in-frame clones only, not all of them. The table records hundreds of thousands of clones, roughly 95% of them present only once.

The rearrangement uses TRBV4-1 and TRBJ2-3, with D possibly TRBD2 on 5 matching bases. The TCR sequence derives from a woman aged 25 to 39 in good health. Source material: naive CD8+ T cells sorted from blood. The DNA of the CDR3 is TGCGCCAGCAGCCAAGGAGGGGATACGCAGTATTTT. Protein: CASSQGGDTQYF.